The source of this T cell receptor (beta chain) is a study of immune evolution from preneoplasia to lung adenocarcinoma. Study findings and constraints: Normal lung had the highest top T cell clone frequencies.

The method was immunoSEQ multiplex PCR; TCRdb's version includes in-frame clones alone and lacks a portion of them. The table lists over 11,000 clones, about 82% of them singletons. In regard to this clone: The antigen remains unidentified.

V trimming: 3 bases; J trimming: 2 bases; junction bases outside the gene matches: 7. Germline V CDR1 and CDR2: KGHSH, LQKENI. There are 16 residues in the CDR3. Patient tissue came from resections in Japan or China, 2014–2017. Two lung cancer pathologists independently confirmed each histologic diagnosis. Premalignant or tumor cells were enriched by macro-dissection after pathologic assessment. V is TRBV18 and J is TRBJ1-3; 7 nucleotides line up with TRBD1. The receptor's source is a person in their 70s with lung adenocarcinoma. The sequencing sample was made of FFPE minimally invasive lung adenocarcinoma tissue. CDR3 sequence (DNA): TGTGCCAGCTCACCGGCCCCAGGACAGGCTGGAAACACCATATATTTT. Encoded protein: CASSPAPGQAGNTIYF.